This T cell receptor (beta chain) was recovered during a study of T-cell memory formation after mild COVID-19. About the research overall: Clusters of TCRs were largely donor specific. Study-wide points: Memory sampled before infection contained some responding clones, suggesting cross-reactive memory joined. Clones that got smaller from day 15 to 85 had even CD4/CD8, while clones growing later tipped toward CD4+.

The CDR3 runs 15 residues. V lost 3 bases to trimming and J lost 0 bases; unmatched junction nucleotides: 2. TCRdb passed the 5' RACE reads through MiXCR, listing each CDR3 protein once. The sample has 500,000 to 550,000 distinct CDR3 sequences; just over 20% are singletons. This clonotype was observed a handful of times. No antigen is known for it. The specimen was PBMCs or a T cell subset sorted from them (not recorded which). The receptor's source is an adult woman who had mild COVID-19 (a few samples of this study predate the infection). Cell type and time point are not known. J is TRBJ1-5 and V is TRBV12-3 or TRBV12-4; the match to TRBD1 covers 7 bases. CDR3 DNA: TGTGCCAGCAGTTTCGGGACAGTTAGCAATCAGCCCCAGCATTTT. This gives the protein CASSFGTVSNQPQHF.